The clone carrying this TCR beta chain has only a few counts. This CDR3 is 13 amino acids long. Germline assignment: CDR1 SQVTM and CDR2 ANQGSEA. V lost 6 bases, J lost 3 bases, and 8 bases stayed unmatched. A J-beta primer mix and a sample-barcoded 5' primer were used in a second PCR of roughly 7 to 12 cycles. TCRdb reprocessed the 5' RACE reads with MiXCR, giving one entry per CDR3 protein. This table holds around 1,000,000 distinct CDR3 sequences, 25% found once. Healthy individuals of Caucasian origin from Russia, aged about 6 to 100, served as donors. The draw of peripheral blood yielded about 10 milliliters from each donor. Samples each yielded at least 5.5 micrograms of total RNA. This record belongs to a study of blood T cells in healthy people across ages. The sample was also linked to a second study, of T cells of mothers and their children. From that paper: Versus unrelated pairs, overlap was slightly higher in related mother-child pairs, without reaching significance.

The TCR sequence derives from a girl aged 2 to 10 in good health. Sequencing was carried out using blood. This chain links TRBV29-1 with TRBJ2-7, with 7 bases matching TRBD1. The CDR3 DNA follows: TGCAGCGTCCGGGGACAGACCCTCTACGAGCAGTACTTC. This gives the protein CSVRGQTLYEQYF.